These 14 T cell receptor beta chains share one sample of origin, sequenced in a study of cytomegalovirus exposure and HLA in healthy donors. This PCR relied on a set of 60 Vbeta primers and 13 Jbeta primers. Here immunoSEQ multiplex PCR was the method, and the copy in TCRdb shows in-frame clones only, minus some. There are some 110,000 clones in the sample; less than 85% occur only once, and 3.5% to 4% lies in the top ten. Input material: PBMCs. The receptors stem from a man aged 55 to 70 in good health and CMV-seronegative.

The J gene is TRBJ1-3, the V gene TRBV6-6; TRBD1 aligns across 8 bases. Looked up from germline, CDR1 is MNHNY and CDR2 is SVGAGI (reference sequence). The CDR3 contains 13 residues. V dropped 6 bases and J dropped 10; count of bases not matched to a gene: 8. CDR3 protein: CASRAGQGGTIYF. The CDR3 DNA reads TGTGCCAGCAGGGCCGGACAGGGTGGGACCATATATTTT.

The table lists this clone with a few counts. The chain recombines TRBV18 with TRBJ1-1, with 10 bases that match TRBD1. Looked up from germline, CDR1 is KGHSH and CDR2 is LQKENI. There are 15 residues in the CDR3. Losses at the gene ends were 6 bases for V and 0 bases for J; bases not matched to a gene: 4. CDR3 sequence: CASSGQGHMNTEAFF. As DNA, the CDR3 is TGTGCCAGCTCGGGACAGGGGCATATGAACACTGAAGCTTTCTTT. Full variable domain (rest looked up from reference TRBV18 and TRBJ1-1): NAGVMQNPRHLVRRRGQEARLRCSPMKGHSHVYWYRQLPEEGLKFMVYLQKENIIDESGMPKERFSAEFPKEGPSILRIQQVVRGDSAAYFCASSGQGHMNTEAFFGQGTRLTVV.

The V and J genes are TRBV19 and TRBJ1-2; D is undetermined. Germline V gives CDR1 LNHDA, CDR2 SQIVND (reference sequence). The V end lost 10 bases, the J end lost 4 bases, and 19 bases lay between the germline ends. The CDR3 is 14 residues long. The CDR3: CATNPGRGGYGYTF. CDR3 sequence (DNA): TGTGCCACTAACCCTGGAAGAGGAGGCTATGGCTACACCTTC.

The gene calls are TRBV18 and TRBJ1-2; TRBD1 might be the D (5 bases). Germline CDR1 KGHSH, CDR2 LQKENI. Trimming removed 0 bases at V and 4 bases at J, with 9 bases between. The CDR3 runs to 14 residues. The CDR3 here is CASSPPAGSYGYTF. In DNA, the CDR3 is TGTGCCAGCTCACCACCCGCAGGGTCCTATGGCTACACCTTC. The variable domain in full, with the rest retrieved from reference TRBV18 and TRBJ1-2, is NAGVMQNPRHLVRRRGQEARLRCSPMKGHSHVYWYRQLPEEGLKFMVYLQKENIIDESGMPKERFSAEFPKEGPSILRIQQVVRGDSAAYFCASSPPAGSYGYTFGSGTRLTVV.

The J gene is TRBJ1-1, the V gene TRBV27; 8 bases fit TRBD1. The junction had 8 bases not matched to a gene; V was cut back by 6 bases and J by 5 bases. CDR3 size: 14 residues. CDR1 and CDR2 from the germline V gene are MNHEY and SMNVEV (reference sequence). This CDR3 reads CASRRQGLFTEAFF. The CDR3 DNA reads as TGTGCCAGCAGACGACAGGGGTTGTTTACTGAAGCTTTCTTT.

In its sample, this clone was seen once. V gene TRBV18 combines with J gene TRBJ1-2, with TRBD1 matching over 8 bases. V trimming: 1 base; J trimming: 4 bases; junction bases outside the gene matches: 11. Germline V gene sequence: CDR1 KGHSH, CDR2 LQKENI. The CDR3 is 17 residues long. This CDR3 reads CASSPRRDRINSYGYTF. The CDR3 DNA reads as TGTGCCAGCTCACCACGAAGGGACAGGATTAATTCCTATGGCTACACCTTC.

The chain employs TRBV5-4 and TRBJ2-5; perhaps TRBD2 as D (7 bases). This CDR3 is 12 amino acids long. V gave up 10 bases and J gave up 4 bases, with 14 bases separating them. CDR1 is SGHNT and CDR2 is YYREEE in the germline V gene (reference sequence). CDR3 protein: CAGAGAGETQYF. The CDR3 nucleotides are TGTGCCGGGGCGGGGGCAGGAGAGACCCAGTACTTC.

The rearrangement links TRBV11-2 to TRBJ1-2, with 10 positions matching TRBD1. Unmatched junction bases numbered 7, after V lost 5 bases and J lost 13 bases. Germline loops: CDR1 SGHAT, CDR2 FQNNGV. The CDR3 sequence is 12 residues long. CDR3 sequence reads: CASSRDRGQSTF. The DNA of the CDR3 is TGTGCCAGCAGCCGGGACAGGGGCCAGTCCACCTTC.

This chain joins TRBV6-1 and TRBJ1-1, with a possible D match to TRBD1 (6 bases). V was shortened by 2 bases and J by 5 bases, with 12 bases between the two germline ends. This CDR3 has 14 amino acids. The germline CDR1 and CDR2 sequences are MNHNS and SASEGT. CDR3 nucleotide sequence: TGTGCCAGCAGTGAATACACAGGGAAGACTGAAGCTTTCTTT. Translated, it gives CASSEYTGKTEAFF.

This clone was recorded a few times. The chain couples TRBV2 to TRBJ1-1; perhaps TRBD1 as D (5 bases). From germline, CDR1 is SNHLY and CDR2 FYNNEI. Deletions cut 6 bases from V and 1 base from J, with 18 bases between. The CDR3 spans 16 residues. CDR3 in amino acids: CASRPQGRNWNTEAFF. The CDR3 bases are TGTGCCAGCAGACCTCAGGGTAGGAATTGGAACACTGAAGCTTTCTTT.

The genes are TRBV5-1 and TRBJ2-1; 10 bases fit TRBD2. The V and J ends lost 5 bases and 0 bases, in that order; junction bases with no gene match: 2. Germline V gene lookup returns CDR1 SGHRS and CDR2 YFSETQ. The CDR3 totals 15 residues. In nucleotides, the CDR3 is TGCGCCAGCAGTGTAGCGGGGGGCTCCTACAATGAGCAGTTCTTC. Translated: CASSVAGGSYNEQFF.

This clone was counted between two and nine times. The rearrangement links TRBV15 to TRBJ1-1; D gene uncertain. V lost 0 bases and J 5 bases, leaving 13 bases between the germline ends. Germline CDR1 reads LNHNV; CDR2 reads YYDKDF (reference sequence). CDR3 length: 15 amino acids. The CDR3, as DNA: TGTGCCACCAGCAGAGAGATTAGAGGTGGGACTGAAGCTTTCTTT. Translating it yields CATSREIRGGTEAFF.

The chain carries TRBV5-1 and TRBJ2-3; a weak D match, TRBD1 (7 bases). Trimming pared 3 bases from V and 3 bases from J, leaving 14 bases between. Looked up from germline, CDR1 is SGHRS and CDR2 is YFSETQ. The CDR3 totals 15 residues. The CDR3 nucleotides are TGCGCCAGCAGCTCGGCAGGGGGGAGGACAGATACGCAGTATTTT. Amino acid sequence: CASSSAGGRTDTQYF.

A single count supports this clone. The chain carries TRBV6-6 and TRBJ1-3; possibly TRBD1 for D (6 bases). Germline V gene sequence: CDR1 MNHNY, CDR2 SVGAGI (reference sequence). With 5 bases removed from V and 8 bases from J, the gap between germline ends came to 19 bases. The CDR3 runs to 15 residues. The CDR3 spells CASSPLRRGGDTIYF. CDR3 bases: TGTGCCAGCAGTCCTTTAAGGAGAGGGGGGGACACCATATATTTT.